The sequence of this T cell receptor beta chain was determined in a study of cytotoxic CD8 clonotypes in ibrutinib-treated CLL. Study-wide background: Among the patients, about a dozen presented as relapsed/refractory and about 15 as treatment-naive; some 17 showed unmutated IGHV. Response sampling came at median around twelve months of treatment, ranging about 6 to 36 months. General study results and limits: There were few public clonotypes, and on treatment they contracted or stayed stable.

As for this clone: Its antigen is currently unknown.

The sequencing depth, 1 in 200,000 to 1 in 1 million T cells, was the target. Here immunoSEQ multiplex PCR was the method, and the copy in TCRdb shows in-frame clones only, minus some. The sample has hundreds of thousands of clones, 70% seen once; the top ten hold over 15%. Trimming took 0 bases from V and 1 from J, leaving 7 bases between them. This CDR3 spans 15 amino acids. CDR1 is LNHNV, CDR2 YYDKDF, per germline (reference sequence). The specimen comprised PBMCs, sampled after 24 months of ibrutinib treatment. This sequence originates from a human donor with chronic lymphocytic leukemia. This chain uses TRBV15 with TRBJ1-5; D uncertain. The CDR3 reads CATSRDRRSNQPQHF. The DNA of the CDR3 is TGTGCCACCAGCAGAGATCGGAGGAGCAATCAGCCCCAGCATTTT.